These 16 T cell receptor beta chains were sequenced from one sample in a study of beta chain features in type 1 diabetes. These receptors have no identified antigens. Points from the study as a whole: Shortening of TCRB CDR3s, moderate but significant, appeared in all four CD4+ subsets of Type 1 diabetes patients.

Isolated RNA was reverse transcribed in full, so expressed TCRB transcripts were sequenced. Sequencing was performed with immunoSEQ multiplex PCR; in TCRdb, only in-frame clones are kept and a portion is missing. The table lists 600,000 to 700,000 clones, around 12% of them singletons, with around 0.12% in the top ten. The sequenced material came from naive CD4+ T cells from blood. Receptors originate from a man younger than 45 with type 1 diabetes.

This clone has just a few counts. The rearrangement links TRBV14 to TRBJ2-2; 7 bases are a match to TRBD1. The CDR3 has 13 amino acids. V lost 7 bases and J lost 4; bases outside the gene matches: 3. Germline values: CDR1 SGHDN, CDR2 FVKESK. The CDR3 DNA follows: TGTGCCAGCAACCGACAGGGCACCGGGGAGCTGTTTTTT. Its protein is CASNRQGTGELFF. Full variable domain (rest looked up from reference TRBV14 and TRBJ2-2): EAGVTQFPSHSVIEKGQTVTLRCDPISGHDNLYWYRRVMGKEIKFLLHFVKESKQDESGMPNNRFLAERTGGTYSTLKVQPAELEDSGVYFCASNRQGTGELFFGEGSRLTVL.

The V and J genes are TRBV4-3 and TRBJ1-4, with 9 bases lining up with TRBD1. Germline values: CDR1 LGHNA, CDR2 YSLEER. V lost 4 bases and J lost 5; bases outside the gene matches: 8. The CDR3 runs 16 residues. Written as DNA, the CDR3 is TGCGCCAGCAGCCTGATACCCGGACAGGGGAATGAAAAACTGTTTTTT. It is translated as CASSLIPGQGNEKLFF.

The rearrangement links TRBV7-2 to TRBJ2-1; D is tentatively TRBD1 or TRBD2 (6 bases each). CDR1 is SGHTA and CDR2 is FQGNSA in the germline V gene. The V end lost 7 bases, the J end lost 8 bases, and 9 bases lay between the germline ends. CDR3 size: 11 residues. CDR3 in DNA: TGTGCCAGCACCGGGGGCGATGAGCAGTTCTTC. Translation: CASTGGDEQFF.

The DNA for the CDR3 is TGTGCCAGCAGTTTTGGGGCCCGGGTGGGAAACATTCAGTACTTC. It translates to CASSFGARVGNIQYF. This chain joins TRBV28 and TRBJ2-4; D perhaps matches TRBD1 (5 bases). In germline, CDR1 is MDHEN, CDR2 SYDVKM. Trimming removed 3 bases at V and 6 bases at J, with 15 bases between. The CDR3 length is 15 residues.

A note on this clone: Other DNA sequences in this specimen translate into the identical CDR3. V usage is TRBV9 and J usage is TRBJ2-7, with TRBD1 matching 7 bases. The CDR3 totals 14 residues. CDR1 and CDR2 (germline): SGDLS, YYNGEE. After removal of 4 bases from V and 2 bases from J, the junction contained 6 bases not matched to a gene. This CDR3 is CASSFRDRAYEQYF. In DNA form, the CDR3 reads TGTGCCAGCAGCTTCCGGGACAGAGCCTACGAGCAGTACTTC.

The chain uses TRBV9 and TRBJ2-1; maybe TRBD1 (6 bases). The CDR3 is 12 amino acids. The V and J ends lost 3 bases and 7 bases respectively, with 8 bases between them. Germline V gives CDR1 SGDLS, CDR2 YYNGEE. In nucleotides, the CDR3 is TGTGCCAGCAGCGAAGGGGGTAATGAGCAGTTCTTC. Translation gives CASSEGGNEQFF.

A few counts support this clone. This chain uses TRBV23-1 with TRBJ2-2; D might be TRBD1 (5 bases). TRBV23-1 is known as an ORF, though its function is uncertain. V lost 1 base to trimming and J lost 4 bases, with 10 bases between them. The CDR3 runs to 15 residues. For the CDR3, the DNA is TGCGCCAGCAGTCAATGTGGCAGGGTCACCGGGGAGCTGTTTTTT. It codes for CASSQCGRVTGELFF.

This clone came up a few times. This chain joins TRBV4-3 and TRBJ1-4; D gene ambiguous. Trimming took 0 bases from V and 6 from J, leaving 5 bases between them. Germline assignment: CDR1 LGHNA and CDR2 YSLEER. The CDR3 length is 13 residues. The CDR3 loop is CASSQDGDEKLFF. The CDR3 nucleotides read TGCGCCAGCAGCCAAGATGGAGATGAAAAACTGTTTTTT.

The chain links TRBV7-2 to TRBJ2-7, with 8 positions matching TRBD1. The length of the CDR3 is 15 residues. Germline V gene sequence: CDR1 SGHTA, CDR2 FQGNSA. V was pared by 2 bases and J by 3 bases, with 6 bases of the junction left unmatched. In nucleotides, the CDR3 is TGTGCCAGCAGCTTATCCGGGACAGGACACTACGAGCAGTACTTC. Encoded protein: CASSLSGTGHYEQYF.

This clone was recorded a few times. V gene TRBV5-8 combines with J gene TRBJ1-2; 9 positions match TRBD1. Germline values: CDR1 SGHTS, CDR2 YDEGEE. The CDR3 loop spans 15 amino acids. Trimming took 3 bases from V and 7 from J; bases not matched to a gene: 10. CDR3: CASSYSHRGLGGYTF. CDR3 nucleotides: TGTGCCAGCAGCTACTCGCACAGGGGGCTAGGTGGCTACACCTTC.

This rearrangement joins TRBV27 to TRBJ2-1; 8 nucleotides agree with TRBD1. The V segment lost 4 bases and the J segment 6 bases; nucleotides outside the gene matches: 11. The germline gives CDR1 MNHEY, CDR2 SMNVEV (reference sequence). The CDR3 has 16 amino acids. CDR3 in amino acids: CASSSPSGGGFNEQFF. The CDR3 DNA reads TGTGCCAGCAGTTCCCCTTCAGGGGGCGGTTTCAATGAGCAGTTCTTC.

The chain has TRBV6-6 and TRBJ1-5; TRBD1 is a possible D gene (5 bases). This CDR3 has 14 amino acids. CDR1 MNHNY and CDR2 SVGAGI come from the germline V gene (reference sequence). Trimming removed 8 bases from V and 7 bases from J, with 18 bases in between. The CDR3 here is CASQFERGRQPQHF. The CDR3 bases are TGTGCCAGCCAGTTCGAAAGGGGAAGGCAGCCCCAGCATTTT.

This clone was observed a handful of times. This rearrangement joins TRBV5-4 to TRBJ2-1, with TRBD1 matching 10 bases. V lost 4 bases, J lost 3 bases, and 4 bases stayed unmatched. Germline CDR1 is SGHNT and CDR2 is YYREEE (reference sequence). The CDR3 is made up of 15 amino acids. CDR3 protein: CASSRTGGIYNEQFF. In DNA, the CDR3 is TGTGCCAGCAGCAGGACAGGGGGGATCTACAATGAGCAGTTCTTC.

This clone has a handful of counts. This sequence joins TRBV4-1 and TRBJ1-2; perhaps TRBD1 as D (6 bases). This CDR3 contains 17 residues. V was trimmed by 4 bases and J by 1 base, leaving 19 bases between them. The germline V gene has CDR1 MGHRA and CDR2 YSYEKL. This chain's CDR3 is CASSRARLLQGNYGYTF. In DNA form, the CDR3 reads TGCGCCAGCAGCCGCGCCCGCCTCCTACAGGGTAACTATGGCTACACCTTC.

The chain uses TRBV29-1 and TRBJ2-3; TRBD1 agrees at 9 bases. V was pared by 5 bases and J by 3 bases, with 6 bases of the junction left unmatched. The CDR3 has 14 amino acids. Germline V gene sequence: CDR1 SQVTM, CDR2 ANQGSEA. CDR3 nucleotides: TGCAGCGTTCTGGACAGGGGTGGAACAGATACGCAGTATTTT. Protein: CSVLDRGGTDTQYF.

This clone was counted between two and nine times. Other nucleotide sequences from this sample produce the same CDR3. The chain is built from TRBV9 and TRBJ2-2; no definite D call. V gave up 0 bases and J gave up 4 bases, with 4 bases separating them. CDR1 and CDR2 (germline): SGDLS, YYNGEE. The CDR3 totals 13 residues. CDR3 DNA: TGTGCCAGCAGCGTAGCTACCACCGGGGAGCTGTTTTTT. Residues: CASSVATTGELFF. The full variable domain, completed using reference TRBV9 and TRBJ2-2, is DSGVTQTPKHLITATGQRVTLRCSPRSGDLSVYWYQQSLDQGLQFLIQYYNGEERAKGNILERFSAQQFPDLHSELNLSSLELGDSALYFCASSVATTGELFFGEGSRLTVL.